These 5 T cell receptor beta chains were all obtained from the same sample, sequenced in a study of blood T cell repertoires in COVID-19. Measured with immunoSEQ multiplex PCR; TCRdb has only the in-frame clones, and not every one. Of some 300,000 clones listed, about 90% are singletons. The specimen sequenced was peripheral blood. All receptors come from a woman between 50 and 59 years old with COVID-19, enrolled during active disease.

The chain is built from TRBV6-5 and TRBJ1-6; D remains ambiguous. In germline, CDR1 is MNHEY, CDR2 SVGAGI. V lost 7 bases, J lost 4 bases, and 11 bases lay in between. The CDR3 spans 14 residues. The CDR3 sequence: CASTPSGYNSPLHF. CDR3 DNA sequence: TGTGCCAGCACCCCCAGCGGTTATAATTCACCCCTCCACTTT.

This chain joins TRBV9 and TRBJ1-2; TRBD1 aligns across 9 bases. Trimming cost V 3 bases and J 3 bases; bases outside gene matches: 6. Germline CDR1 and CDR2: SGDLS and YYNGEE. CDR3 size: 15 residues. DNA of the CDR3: TGTGCCAGCAGCGCCAGCGGACAGGGGTACTATGGCTACACCTTC. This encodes CASSASGQGYYGYTF.

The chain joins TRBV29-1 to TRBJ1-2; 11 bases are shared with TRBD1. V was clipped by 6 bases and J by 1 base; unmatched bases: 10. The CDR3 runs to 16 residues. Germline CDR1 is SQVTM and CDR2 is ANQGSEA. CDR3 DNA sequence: TGCAGCGTCCCGATACGGACAGGGGGCTTTAACTATGGCTACACCTTC. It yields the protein CSVPIRTGGFNYGYTF.

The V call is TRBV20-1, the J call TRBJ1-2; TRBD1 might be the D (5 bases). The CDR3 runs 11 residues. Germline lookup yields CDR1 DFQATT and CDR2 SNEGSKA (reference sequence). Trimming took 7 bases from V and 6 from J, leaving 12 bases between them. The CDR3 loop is CSGAGNDGYTF. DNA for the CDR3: TGCAGTGGTGCAGGGAATGATGGCTACACCTTC.

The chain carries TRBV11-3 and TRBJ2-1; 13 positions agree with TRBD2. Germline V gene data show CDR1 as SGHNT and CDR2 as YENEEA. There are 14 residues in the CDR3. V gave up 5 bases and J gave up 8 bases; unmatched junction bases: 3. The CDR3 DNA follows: TGTGCCAGCAGCCGGACTAGCGGGAGCCATGAGCAGTTCTTC. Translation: CASSRTSGSHEQFF.